This T cell receptor beta chain was sequenced in a study of blood T cell repertoires in COVID-19. Study-wide context: There were acute and convalescent COVID-19 samples, and they came from the United States, Italy and Spain.

Per germline, CDR1 MDHEN and CDR2 SYDVKM. The CDR3 spans 16 residues. With 5 bases clipped from V and 5 bases from J, the junction kept 11 bases outside the gene matches. TCRdb keeps only in-frame clones here, not all; method: immunoSEQ multiplex PCR. The table includes around 49,000 clones, around 86% detected once. The gene calls are TRBV28 and TRBJ1-1, with 10 nucleotides matching TRBD1. Sequenced sample: peripheral blood. The clonotype originates from a woman older than 75 with COVID-19, enrolled during active disease. The CDR3 bases are TGTGCCAGCAGTCGGACCTCTGGACAGGGGGTTACTGAAGCTTTCTTT. This translates into CASSRTSGQGVTEAFF.